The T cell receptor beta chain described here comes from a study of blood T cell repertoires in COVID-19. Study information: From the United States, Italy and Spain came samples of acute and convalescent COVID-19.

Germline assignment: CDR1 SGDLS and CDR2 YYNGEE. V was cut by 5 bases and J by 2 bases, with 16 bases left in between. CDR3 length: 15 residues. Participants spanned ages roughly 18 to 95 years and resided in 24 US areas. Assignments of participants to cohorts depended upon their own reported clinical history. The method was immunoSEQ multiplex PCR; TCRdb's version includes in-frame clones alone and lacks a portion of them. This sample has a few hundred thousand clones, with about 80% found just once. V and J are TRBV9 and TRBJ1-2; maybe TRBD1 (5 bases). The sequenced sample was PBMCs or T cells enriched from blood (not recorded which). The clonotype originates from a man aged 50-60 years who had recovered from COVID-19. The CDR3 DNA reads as TGTGCCAGCAGTCCTGCCAGGGAAATCAACTATGGCTACACCTTC. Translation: CASSPAREINYGYTF.